The T cell receptor beta chain under discussion was sequenced for a study of spatial heterogeneity in lung cancer. Study observations and caveats: Within tumors, counts of expanded alpha and beta TCRs tracked tumor mutation counts. Ubiquitous expanded TCR counts tracked ubiquitous nonsynonymous mutations; regional expanded TCR counts tracked regional nonsynonymous mutations.

Indicated time point: sample taken at primary tumor resection. There were 65 or so donors, all of them untreated patients with early-stage non-small cell lung cancer. A single record per CDR3 protein comes from TCRdb applying MiXCR to the 5' RACE reads. The table lists some 10,000 distinct CDR3 sequences, more than 3.5% of them singletons, with approximately 10% in the top ten. This clonotype was counted many times. Its target is unknown. Sample: lung tumor tissue, taken at surgery. This TCR was sampled from a female donor with early-stage non-small cell lung cancer.

The CDR3 DNA is TGTGCCAGCAGTTACCCGACCTACGAGCAGTACTTC. Its protein is CASSYPTYEQYF. The chain carries TRBV6-2 or TRBV6-3 and TRBJ2-7, with no clear D. The CDR3 has 12 residues. Deletions cut 2 bases from V and 2 bases from J, with 4 bases between. Per germline, CDR1 MNHEY and CDR2 SVGEGT.